This T cell receptor (beta chain) was identified in a study of CD8+CD57+ T cells in acquired aplastic anemia. Study-level results: Patients and controls were found to share twenty-nine CD8+ CDR3 sequences.

Trimming removed 3 bases from V and 4 bases from J; junction bases left unmatched: 6. This CDR3 comprises 15 residues. This clonotype was picked up many times. Its antigen is still unknown. An expansion of CD8+CD57+ cells by flow cytometry had been shown in patients chosen for sequencing. At blood sampling, none of the patients had yet received therapy. The template used for profiling TCR beta VDJ and CDR3 was genomic DNA. TCRdb re-analysed the reads in MiXCR, keeping a single row per CDR3 protein. The sample yields 150,000 to 160,000 distinct CDR3 sequences, 52% seen once. The source is a human donor with aplastic anemia. This chain joins TRBV12-3 or TRBV12-4 and TRBJ2-1; 7 positions agree with TRBD2. The source material was sorted CD4+, CD8+, or CD8+CD57+ T cells (not recorded which) from PBMCs. The CDR3 bases are TGTGCCAGCAGTTTCTCAAGCGGGGTATACAATGAGCAGTTCTTC. It yields the protein CASSFSSGVYNEQFF.